Presented here are 23 T cell receptor beta chains from one specimen sequenced in a study of cytomegalovirus exposure and HLA in healthy donors. Primers included in the PCR were 60 Vbeta and 13 Jbeta primers. Clones were sequenced by immunoSEQ multiplex PCR, and TCRdb holds only the in-frame ones, with some missing. In the table there are 130,000 to 150,000 clones, around 73% of which are singletons. Sequenced sample: PBMCs. These receptors were taken from a woman aged 40 to 49 in good health and CMV-seronegative.

The rearrangement uses TRBV5-1 and TRBJ2-1; D not resolved. Germline assignment: CDR1 SGHRS and CDR2 YFSETQ. The CDR3 runs to 13 residues. Trimming cost V 0 bases and J 8 bases, with 9 bases left between them. CDR3 DNA: TGCGCCAGCAGCTTGGGGTGGCTCGATGAGCAGTTCTTC. Its protein is CASSLGWLDEQFF. The complete variable domain, with remaining parts taken from reference TRBV5-1 and TRBJ2-1, reads KAGVTQTPRYLIKTRGQQVTLSCSPISGHRSVSWYQQTPGQGLQFLFEYFSETQRNKGNFPGRFSGRQFSNSRSEMNVSTLELGDSALYLCASSLGWLDEQFFGPGTRLTVL.

This clone was seen only a few times. The chain is built from TRBV7-2 and TRBJ1-1; weak D call: TRBD1 (6 bases). The CDR3 runs 12 residues. Trimming left V 0 bases short and J 8 bases short, with 7 bases between. Germline CDR1 is SGHTA and CDR2 is FQGNSA. The DNA for the CDR3 is TGTGCCAGCAGCTTAGCAGGGGGAGAAGCTTTCTTT. It is translated as CASSLAGGEAFF.

This clone was counted a few times. This CDR3 reads CAIRQGGLGNQPQHF. For the CDR3, the DNA is TGTGCCATCAGGCAGGGGGGCCTTGGCAATCAGCCCCAGCATTTT. This chain uses TRBV10-3 with TRBJ1-5, with TRBD1 matching over 7 bases. The CDR3 covers 15 residues. The V gene end was trimmed by 6 bases and the J gene end by 2 bases; junction bases not matched to a gene: 7. From germline, CDR1 is ENHRY and CDR2 SYGVKD.

The genes are TRBV5-1 and TRBJ2-7; 9 nucleotides line up with TRBD1. Trimming took 4 bases from V and 2 from J; bases not matched to a gene: 7. The CDR3 runs 15 residues. Germline lookup yields CDR1 SGHRS and CDR2 YFSETQ. CDR3 residues: CASSPGTGNTYEQYF. CDR3 in DNA: TGCGCCAGCAGCCCCGGGACAGGGAATACCTACGAGCAGTACTTC.

In its sample, this clone was seen a few times. The chain links TRBV29-1 to TRBJ2-7, with 11 nucleotides matching TRBD2. This CDR3 comprises 14 residues. V lost 7 bases and J lost 2; bases outside the gene matches: 7. CDR1 SQVTM and CDR2 ANQGSEA come from the germline V gene. CDR3 amino acids: CSAMTSGETYEQYF. Written as DNA, the CDR3 is TGCAGCGCAATGACTAGCGGGGAGACCTACGAGCAGTACTTC.

This sequence joins TRBV4-1 and TRBJ1-1, with D unclear. CDR3 length: 15 amino acids. Between the trimmed V and J ends, which lost 1 base and 1 base, there was a span of 10 bases. Per the germline V gene, CDR1 is MGHRA and CDR2 is YSYEKL. CDR3 protein: CASSQVTPKNTEAFF. CDR3 DNA sequence: TGCGCCAGCAGCCAAGTGACACCTAAGAACACTGAAGCTTTCTTT.

This chain connects TRBV4-2 to TRBJ2-7, with D possibly being TRBD1 (6 bases). V was pared by 0 bases and J by 2 bases, with 11 bases between. The germline V gene encodes CDR1 LGHNA and CDR2 YNFKEQ. This CDR3 is built from 15 residues. CDR3 in DNA: TGTGCCAGCAGCCAAGAGTTCAGGGGTACCTACGAGCAGTACTTC. Amino acids: CASSQEFRGTYEQYF.

This chain links TRBV10-3 with TRBJ1-2; no definite D call. The V end lost 0 bases, the J end lost 5 bases, and 7 bases lay between the germline ends. Looked up from germline, CDR1 is ENHRY and CDR2 is SYGVKD. The CDR3 has 13 residues. The CDR3 region has the DNA TGTGCCATCAGTGAGTCGAAGACATATGGCTACACCTTC. Amino acid sequence: CAISESKTYGYTF.

This chain joins TRBV14 and TRBJ1-2; TRBD1 might be the D (5 bases). Trimming removed 5 bases at V and 6 bases at J, with 19 bases between. This CDR3 comprises 15 residues. Looked up from germline, CDR1 is SGHDN and CDR2 is FVKESK. Here the CDR3 reads CASSGGSRAVDGYTF. The CDR3 nucleotides read TGTGCCAGCAGCGGCGGCTCCAGGGCGGTGGATGGCTACACCTTC. The full variable domain, its missing parts supplied by reference TRBV14 and TRBJ1-2, is EAGVTQFPSHSVIEKGQTVTLRCDPISGHDNLYWYRRVMGKEIKFLLHFVKESKQDESGMPNNRFLAERTGGTYSTLKVQPAELEDSGVYFCASSGGSRAVDGYTFGSGTRLTVV.

The rearrangement uses TRBV28 and TRBJ2-3; no clear D gene. Germline V lookup: CDR1 MDHEN, CDR2 SYDVKM. The CDR3 is made up of 14 amino acids. V lost 5 bases and J lost 0, with 9 bases in between. This CDR3 is CASSIDTSTDTQYF. The CDR3 DNA is TGTGCCAGCAGTATAGATACTAGCACAGATACGCAGTATTTT.

The CDR3 DNA follows: TGTGCCAGCTCACGCAGAAGCGGGGGGGCTGGAGATACGCAGTATTTT. Amino acid sequence: CASSRRSGGAGDTQYF. The V gene is TRBV18, the J gene TRBJ2-3, with 10 bases identical to TRBD2. The CDR3 runs 16 residues. Germline V gene data show CDR1 as KGHSH and CDR2 as LQKENI. J was trimmed by 5 bases and V by 4 bases; bases with no gene match: 9.

V is TRBV27 and J is TRBJ1-1, with D perhaps TRBD1 (5 bases). V lost 3 bases, J lost 4 bases, and 18 bases lay in between. Germline values: CDR1 MNHEY, CDR2 SMNVEV (reference sequence). This CDR3 contains 16 residues. CDR3 coding DNA: TGTGCCAGCAGTTTTCGAATGGTGGGGGAGGTCACTGAAGCTTTCTTT. Protein sequence: CASSFRMVGEVTEAFF.

V usage is TRBV18 and J usage is TRBJ1-4; possibly TRBD1 for D (5 bases). Germline V gene data show CDR1 as KGHSH and CDR2 as LQKENI. V dropped 2 bases and J dropped 10 bases, with 14 bases sitting between them. CDR3 length: 14 amino acids. For the CDR3, the DNA is TGTGCCAGCTCACCATACCAAGGAGGGGCAAAACTGTTTTTT. This encodes CASSPYQGGAKLFF.

The rearrangement joins TRBV5-4 to TRBJ2-6, with 8 bases fitting TRBD2. In germline, CDR1 is SGHNT, CDR2 YYREEE (reference sequence). This CDR3 is 19 amino acids long. V shed 4 bases and J 1 base; nucleotides not matched to a gene: 13. CDR3 in DNA: TGTGCCAGCAGCCCGGTGAACACAGGGACTAGTTCTGGGGCCAACGTCCTGACTTTC. Translating it yields CASSPVNTGTSSGANVLTF.

This clone has only a few counts. This chain uses TRBV2 with TRBJ1-1; TRBD1 matches 11 bases. This CDR3 is built from 15 residues. Germline loops: CDR1 SNHLY, CDR2 FYNNEI. The trim removed 6 bases at V and 6 bases at J, leaving 9 bases unmatched. The CDR3 protein is CASRDRTGGASEAFF. In DNA form, the CDR3 reads TGTGCCAGCAGAGACCGGACAGGGGGCGCCTCTGAAGCTTTCTTT.

V gene TRBV6-1 combines with J gene TRBJ1-1; no firm D call. The CDR3 runs to 13 residues. Trimming shortened V by 6 bases and J by 5 bases, and 13 bases separated the two germline ends. Germline V gene lookup returns CDR1 MNHNS and CDR2 SASEGT. CDR3 coding DNA: TGTGCCAGCAGGGTCCGAGGCGATACTGAAGCTTTCTTT. Its protein product is CASRVRGDTEAFF.

V usage is TRBV19 and J usage is TRBJ1-1; a possible D gene is TRBD1 (5 bases). Trimming cost V 10 bases and J 0 bases, with 12 bases left between them. From germline, CDR1 is LNHDA and CDR2 SQIVND (reference sequence). This CDR3 region has 13 residues. In DNA form, the CDR3 reads TGTGCCACGCGGGACGGCATGAACACTGAAGCTTTCTTT. It is translated as CATRDGMNTEAFF.

This clone appeared a single time. This chain connects TRBV27 to TRBJ1-2; D is undetermined. The V end lost 2 bases, the J end lost 5 bases, and 9 bases lay between the germline ends. The CDR3 spans 13 residues. CDR1 and CDR2 (germline): MNHEY, SMNVEV (reference sequence). The CDR3, as DNA: TGTGCCAGCAGTTTAGTGGGAGGTTATGGCTACACCTTC. Its translation is CASSLVGGYGYTF.

This rearrangement joins TRBV12-5 to TRBJ1-6; D perhaps matches TRBD1 (5 bases). The ends were cut back, 1 base at V and 6 bases at J, with 7 bases in the middle. CDR3 length: 14 residues. Germline assignment: CDR1 LGHNT and CDR2 FRNRAP. This chain's CDR3 is CASGLGQPNSPLHF. The CDR3 coding sequence is TGTGCTAGTGGTTTGGGACAGCCTAATTCACCCCTCCACTTT.

The gene calls are TRBV2 and TRBJ2-7; 9 bases fit TRBD1. CDR1 is SNHLY and CDR2 is FYNNEI in the germline V gene. Unmatched junction bases numbered 14, after V lost 3 bases and J lost 5 bases. This CDR3 is 17 amino acids long. The CDR3 DNA reads TGTGCCAGCAGTGATGCATCGGGGGGACAGGGTATCCACGAGCAGTACTTC. It translates to CASSDASGGQGIHEQYF.

The chain combines TRBV5-1 with TRBJ2-2; D is undetermined. Trimming stripped 7 bases from V and 3 bases from J, with 13 bases between. From germline, CDR1 is SGHRS and CDR2 YFSETQ. This CDR3 comprises 14 residues. CDR3 amino acids: CASCRSSYTGELFF. The CDR3 DNA follows: TGCGCCAGCTGTCGGAGCTCATACACCGGGGAGCTGTTTTTT.

J is TRBJ1-2 and V is TRBV4-1, with no clear D. This CDR3 is 12 amino acids long. V was trimmed by 0 bases and J by 9 bases, leaving 8 bases between them. The germline CDR1 and CDR2 sequences are MGHRA and YSYEKL. CDR3 amino acids: CASSQDMRSYTF. The CDR3 DNA is TGCGCCAGCAGCCAAGACATGCGCAGCTACACCTTC.

The chain is built from TRBV5-4 and TRBJ1-1; 10 nucleotides line up with TRBD1. Trimming removed 4 bases from V and 2 bases from J; junction bases left unmatched: 5. Germline assignment: CDR1 SGHNT and CDR2 YYREEE (reference sequence). This CDR3 contains 15 residues. CDR3 bases: TGTGCCAGCAGCCCGAGGACAGGGGGAAACACTGAAGCTTTCTTT. It translates to CASSPRTGGNTEAFF.